The next 9 T cell receptor beta chains were all read from a single sample in a study of T cell changes during pregnancy in multiple sclerosis. Only in-frame clones appear in the TCRdb table, and some are missing; sequencing was by immunoSEQ multiplex PCR. The data contain around 75,000 clones, 94% of them singletons. Sequencing used CD4+ T cells from peripheral blood mononuclear cells, obtained after pregnancy. These TCRs come from a female donor with multiple sclerosis, enrolled in a pregnancy study.

This clone showed up just once. The chain combines TRBV6-1 with TRBJ1-2; D is uncertain. The CDR3 totals 14 residues. CDR1 is MNHNS, CDR2 SASEGT, per germline. V lost 1 base and J 2 bases, leaving 8 bases between the germline ends. The CDR3 DNA sequence: TGTGCCAGCAGTGAAGTAGGCGGGAACTATGGCTACACCTTC. Translating it yields CASSEVGGNYGYTF.

V usage is TRBV9 and J usage is TRBJ2-3, with a weak D call TRBD2 (7 bases). V was cut by 3 bases and J by 3 bases, with 14 bases left in between. The CDR3 consists of 15 residues. The germline CDR1 and CDR2 sequences are SGDLS and YYNGEE. CDR3 residues: CASSALGGLTDTQYF. The CDR3 nucleotides read TGTGCCAGCAGCGCACTGGGGGGGCTTACAGATACGCAGTATTTT.

The V call is TRBV2, the J call TRBJ2-3, with D hard to call. The germline CDR1 and CDR2 sequences are SNHLY and FYNNEI. The CDR3 extends over 11 amino acids. Trimming removed 5 bases at V and 7 bases at J, with 7 bases between. The CDR3 loop reads CASSYSNTQYF. CDR3 nucleotides: TGTGCCAGCAGTTATAGTAATACGCAGTATTTT.

The chain uses TRBV19 and TRBJ2-7; TRBD2 might be the D (6 bases). Per the germline V gene, CDR1 is LNHDA and CDR2 is SQIVND (reference sequence). CDR3 length equals 12 residues. The V end was cut by 10 bases, the J end by 2 bases, with 12 bases between. CDR3: CATMGGAYEQYF. CDR3 nucleotide sequence: TGTGCCACAATGGGGGGAGCCTACGAGCAGTACTTC.

The chain recombines TRBV19 with TRBJ2-2; 9 bases are a match to TRBD2. The germline CDR1 and CDR2 sequences are LNHDA and SQIVND (reference sequence). Unmatched junction bases numbered 4, after V lost 7 bases and J lost 4 bases. This CDR3 has 14 amino acids. CDR3 loop: CASNSGSVTGELFF. CDR3 nucleotide sequence: TGTGCCAGTAATAGCGGGAGTGTCACCGGGGAGCTGTTTTTT.

This clone was seen a few times. V is TRBV9 and J is TRBJ2-7; TRBD2 is a possible D gene (6 bases). Germline lookup yields CDR1 SGDLS and CDR2 YYNGEE. This CDR3 contains 16 residues. V lost 2 bases and J lost 0, with 15 bases in between. CDR3 nucleotides: TGTGCCAGCAGCGTCGCTACCGGGACTTCCTCCTACGAGCAGTACTTC. Its protein product is CASSVATGTSSYEQYF.

CDR3: CASRESAYEQYF. CDR3 coding DNA: TGTGCCAGCAGGGAGAGCGCCTACGAGCAGTACTTC. The chain employs TRBV2 and TRBJ2-7; unclear D gene. V lost 6 bases, J lost 2 bases, and 8 bases lay in between. Germline V gene data show CDR1 as SNHLY and CDR2 as FYNNEI. CDR3 size: 12 residues.

V and J are TRBV5-1 and TRBJ2-3, with D maybe TRBD2 (5 bases). In germline, CDR1 is SGHRS, CDR2 YFSETQ. V was shortened by 1 base and J by 4 bases, with 10 bases between the two germline ends. The CDR3 consists of 14 residues. CDR3 sequence: CASSLSAGSDTQYF. The CDR3 DNA follows: TGCGCCAGCAGCTTGTCTGCGGGCTCAGATACGCAGTATTTT.

The chain carries TRBV5-1 and TRBJ1-5, with D possibly being TRBD1 (5 bases). This CDR3 has 13 amino acids. V lost 0 bases and J 9 bases, leaving 10 bases between the germline ends. Germline V gene sequence: CDR1 SGHRS, CDR2 YFSETQ. CDR3 nucleotide sequence: TGCGCCAGCAGCTTGGATGGGGGGGGGCCCCAGCATTTT. It encodes CASSLDGGGPQHF.